The 31 T cell receptor beta chains below were found in one sample sequenced in a study of CD8+CD57+ T cells in acquired aplastic anemia. TCR beta VDJ and CDR3 profiling used genomic DNA as template. TCRdb re-analysed the reads in MiXCR, keeping a single row per CDR3 protein. The sample has over 150,000 distinct CDR3 sequences, 70% to 75% seen once. Patients chosen for sequencing had shown CD8+CD57+ cell expansion by flow cytometry. What was sequenced was sorted CD4+, CD8+, or CD8+CD57+ T cells (not recorded which) from PBMCs. The receptors derive from a human donor with aplastic anemia.

This clonotype showed up just once. This chain links TRBV11-2 with TRBJ2-1, with D perhaps being TRBD1 or TRBD2 (5 bases each). V shed 5 bases and J shed 3 bases, with 11 bases lying between them. Germline V gene data show CDR1 as SGHAT and CDR2 as FQNNGV. The CDR3 is 14 amino acids. The CDR3 DNA reads TGTGCCAGCAGCCGGGACGGCGACTACAATGAGCAGTTCTTC. This encodes CASSRDGDYNEQFF.

The rearrangement uses TRBV2 and TRBJ2-5, with no clear D. This CDR3 is 12 amino acids long. The ends were cut back, 6 bases at V and 0 bases at J, with 5 bases in the middle. The V gene's germline CDR1 is SNHLY and CDR2 FYNNEI. CDR3 residues: CASREYQETQYF. The CDR3 DNA is TGTGCCAGCAGGGAATACCAAGAGACCCAGTACTTC.

With regard to this clonotype: The junction does not match germline at one end; this may be a read error. The rearrangement links TRBV9 to TRBJ1-6, with D unresolved. Looked up from germline, CDR1 is SGDLS and CDR2 is YYNGEE. There are 15 residues in the CDR3. CDR3 in amino acids: CAGSGGSSYNSPLHF. The CDR3 nucleotides are TGTGCCGGCAGCGGAGGGAGCTCCTATAATTCACCCCTCCACTTT.

V is TRBV6-6 and J is TRBJ2-3; no definite D call. The ends were cut back, 2 bases at V and 1 base at J, with 7 bases in the middle. The CDR3 is made up of 14 amino acids. The germline gives CDR1 MNHNY, CDR2 SVGAGI (reference sequence). CDR3 residues: CASSYGFRTDTQYF. The CDR3 nucleotides read TGTGCCAGCAGTTACGGATTTCGCACAGATACGCAGTATTTT.

The chain carries TRBV10-3 and TRBJ2-3, with D tentatively TRBD2 (6 bases). This CDR3 has 14 residues. CDR1 and CDR2 from the germline V gene are ENHRY and SYGVKD. Trimming pared 4 bases from V and 3 bases from J, leaving 11 bases between. The CDR3 DNA sequence: TGTGCCATCAGTGGACTAGTTGGTACAGATACGCAGTATTTT. Protein sequence: CAISGLVGTDTQYF.

The chain uses TRBV5-1 and TRBJ2-1; D may be TRBD1 (6 bases). This CDR3 is 13 amino acids long. The germline V gene has CDR1 SGHRS and CDR2 YFSETQ. V was pared by 0 bases and J by 9 bases, with 10 bases between. The CDR3 coding sequence is TGCGCCAGCAGCTTGGAGAGGGGGACTGAGCAGTTCTTC. Encoded protein: CASSLERGTEQFF.

Notes on this clonotype: The junction differs from germline at one of its ends, possibly a read error. The genes are TRBV7-9 and TRBJ2-2; D possibly corresponds to TRBD2 (5 bases). The CDR3 has 12 residues. Per germline, CDR1 SEHNR and CDR2 FQNEAQ (reference sequence). CDR3 nucleotides: TGTGCCAGCAGCTTTTACACCGGGGAGCTGCTTTTT. It encodes CASSFYTGELLF.

This clonotype was detected a few times. The chain uses TRBV15 and TRBJ1-6, with 11 bases that match TRBD1. CDR3 length equals 16 residues. Germline V gene lookup returns CDR1 LNHNV and CDR2 YYDKDF (reference sequence). After removal of 6 bases from V and 7 bases from J, the junction contained 8 bases not matched to a gene. CDR3 bases: TGTGCCACCAGGAGATCGGACAGGGGGCTGAATTCACCCCTCCACTTT. It specifies CATRRSDRGLNSPLHF. Full variable domain (missing parts from reference TRBV15 and TRBJ1-6): DAMVIQNPRYQVTQFGKPVTLSCSQTLNHNVMYWYQQKSSQAPKLLFHYYDKDFNNEADTPDNFQSRRPNTSFCFLDIRSPGLGDTAMYLCATRRSDRGLNSPLHFGNGTRLTVT.

Of note for this clonotype: One end of the junction varies from germline; a read error may be responsible. The chain couples TRBV27 to TRBJ2-7, with 7 bases aligning to TRBD2. CDR1 is MNHEY and CDR2 is SMNVEV in the germline V gene (reference sequence). The CDR3 totals 14 residues. CDR3 amino acids: CASMVATSTYEKCF. CDR3 DNA: TGTGCCAGCATGGTAGCGACTAGCACCTACGAGAAGTGCTTC.

J is TRBJ2-1 and V is TRBV10-2; TRBD2 matches at 7 bases. The CDR3 is made up of 17 amino acids. CDR1 and CDR2 (germline): WSHSY, SAAADI. The V segment lost 2 bases and the J segment 4 bases; nucleotides outside the gene matches: 11. The CDR3 DNA sequence: TGCGCCAGCAGTGAGGATAGTGGCGGGGGAGAATACAATGAGCAGTTCTTC. This encodes CASSEDSGGGEYNEQFF.

The chain combines TRBV5-6 with TRBJ2-7; a weak D match, TRBD1 (5 bases). CDR1 is SGHDT, CDR2 YYEEEE, per germline. The V and J ends lost 1 base and 5 bases respectively, with 10 bases between them. The CDR3 totals 13 residues. The CDR3 DNA reads TGTGCCAGCAGCTTGACAGGTTTGGACGAGCAGTACTTC. Encoded protein: CASSLTGLDEQYF.

For the CDR3, the DNA is TGTGCCAGCAGCTTAGTGAACGATCAGCCCCAGCATTTT. The encoded protein is CASSLVNDQPQHF. This sequence joins TRBV11-2 and TRBJ1-5; no definite D call. V was clipped by 1 base and J by 5 bases, with 6 bases between them. This CDR3 is 13 amino acids long. The germline V gene encodes CDR1 SGHAT and CDR2 FQNNGV.

This chain uses TRBV28 with TRBJ2-7; weak D call: TRBD2 (6 bases). The CDR3 length is 13 residues. Trimming cost V 4 bases and J 6 bases, with 13 bases left between them. CDR1 and CDR2 (germline): MDHEN, SYDVKM. CDR3 amino acids: CASSSPGTREQYF. The DNA for the CDR3 is TGTGCCAGCAGTTCCCCTGGGACTCGCGAGCAGTACTTC.

The chain combines TRBV6-6 with TRBJ2-3; D remains unclear. The CDR3 spans 12 residues. Trimming pared 8 bases from V and 5 bases from J, leaving 11 bases between. Germline V lookup: CDR1 MNHNY, CDR2 SVGAGI (reference sequence). As DNA, the CDR3 is TGTGCCAGCCGACGCGGCGAAGATACGCAGTATTTT. It specifies CASRRGEDTQYF.

This chain joins TRBV29-1 and TRBJ1-2; D may be TRBD1 (6 bases). CDR3 length equals 14 residues. CDR1 and CDR2 (germline): SQVTM, ANQGSEA. With 4 bases removed from V and 0 bases from J, the gap between germline ends came to 12 bases. CDR3 sequence: CSVGGQGANYGYTF. The CDR3 DNA reads TGCAGCGTTGGGGGGCAGGGAGCTAACTATGGCTACACCTTC.

V gene TRBV7-8 combines with J gene TRBJ2-5; 8 positions agree with TRBD2. There are 13 residues in the CDR3. Germline CDR1 SGHVS, CDR2 FQNEAQ. V lost 4 bases to trimming and J lost 4 bases; unmatched junction nucleotides: 2. The chain's CDR3 is CASSSTSVETQYF. In DNA form, the CDR3 reads TGTGCCAGCAGCTCGACTAGCGTAGAGACCCAGTACTTC.

V and J are TRBV12-3 or TRBV12-4 and TRBJ1-6, with unresolved D. The CDR3 has 15 residues. Trimming shortened V by 6 bases and J by 10 bases, and 19 bases separated the two germline ends. For the CDR3, the DNA is TGTGCCAGCAGCCAAGGACGCGTCGTAGGGTCACCCCTCCACTTT. It translates to CASSQGRVVGSPLHF.

In this sample, this clonotype turned up once. The CDR3 nucleotides read TGCGCCAGCAGCTTGGTGTCGGGGAGAGAGACCCAGTACTTC. Its translation is CASSLVSGRETQYF. The rearrangement joins TRBV5-1 to TRBJ2-5; a weak D match, TRBD2 (5 bases). The CDR3 contains 14 residues. Trimming removed 0 bases at V and 4 bases at J, with 10 bases between. From germline, CDR1 is SGHRS and CDR2 YFSETQ.

The table lists this clonotype with a count of one. The CDR3 spells CASSGGLRLADTQYF. For the CDR3, the DNA is TGTGCCAGCAGCGGGGGCCTACGCCTGGCAGATACGCAGTATTTT. V usage is TRBV5-8 and J usage is TRBJ2-3; D may be TRBD1 (6 bases). CDR3 length equals 15 residues. CDR1 is SGHTS and CDR2 is YDEGEE in the germline V gene. Between the trimmed V and J ends, which lost 4 bases and 4 bases, there was a span of 16 bases.

V is TRBV20-1 and J is TRBJ2-7, with 7 bases matching TRBD1. Germline trimming cut 6 bases from V and 2 bases from J; bases unmatched to any gene: 7. Germline lookup yields CDR1 DFQATT and CDR2 SNEGSKA (reference sequence). The CDR3 spans 13 residues. This CDR3 is CSAGDSGTYEQYF. CDR3 nucleotides: TGCAGTGCAGGGGACAGTGGGACCTACGAGCAGTACTTC.

This clonotype was observed at least ten times. The chain uses TRBV13 and TRBJ2-4; D gene unclear. V was trimmed by 8 bases and J by 8 bases, leaving 19 bases between them. This CDR3 comprises 14 residues. Germline CDR1 PRHDT, CDR2 FYEKMQ (reference sequence). CDR3 sequence reads: CASGIRQLFDIQYF. The CDR3, as DNA: TGTGCCAGCGGAATTAGGCAGTTATTTGACATTCAGTACTTC.

V usage is TRBV7-2 and J usage is TRBJ2-3; D call uncertain. V lost 4 bases and J 2 bases, leaving 13 bases between the germline ends. Germline CDR1 SGHTA, CDR2 FQGNSA. The CDR3 covers 15 residues. CDR3 sequence reads: CASSSGRVLTDTQYF. The CDR3, as DNA: TGTGCCAGCAGCTCGGGTAGGGTCCTCACAGATACGCAGTATTTT.

V usage is TRBV11-3 and J usage is TRBJ2-3; D possibly corresponds to TRBD2 (7 bases). V was cut by 4 bases and J by 4 bases, with 21 bases left in between. CDR1 is SGHNT, CDR2 YENEEA, per germline. CDR3 length equals 17 residues. The DNA for the CDR3 is TGTGCCAGCAGCTCTGGCGGGGGCCTACGCCTGGCAGATACGCAGTATTTT. Its translation is CASSSGGGLRLADTQYF.

This chain uses TRBV10-3 with TRBJ2-2, with 12 positions matching TRBD1. Germline-derived CDR1 and CDR2 are ENHRY and SYGVKD. The CDR3 spans 15 residues. After removal of 6 bases from V and 3 bases from J, the junction contained 2 bases not matched to a gene. CDR3 DNA: TGTGCCATCAGGGGGACAGGGGGCGACACCGGGGAGCTGTTTTTT. Translation gives CAIRGTGGDTGELFF.

CDR3 sequence reads: CASTQGSGGVQETQYF. CDR3 coding DNA: TGTGCCAGCACCCAAGGTAGCGGGGGGGTCCAAGAGACCCAGTACTTC. The rearrangement links TRBV12-3 or TRBV12-4 to TRBJ2-5; 11 bases are a match to TRBD2. The V gene end was trimmed by 7 bases and the J gene end by 1 base; junction bases not matched to a gene: 8. This CDR3 contains 16 residues.

The V gene is TRBV19, the J gene TRBJ1-1; TRBD1 matches 7 bases. Germline-derived CDR1 and CDR2 are LNHDA and SQIVND (reference sequence). V dropped 6 bases and J dropped 1; count of bases not matched to a gene: 5. CDR3 length: 14 residues. CDR3 sequence reads: CASRVTGQNTEAFF. CDR3 sequence (DNA): TGTGCCAGTAGAGTGACAGGGCAGAACACTGAAGCTTTCTTT.

A few counts support this clonotype. The CDR3 sequence is CSVELGDMGYEQYF. In DNA, the CDR3 is TGCAGCGTTGAACTGGGGGATATGGGCTACGAGCAGTACTTC. The rearrangement links TRBV29-1 to TRBJ2-7, with D perhaps assigned TRBD1 or TRBD2 (5 bases each). V shed 2 bases and J shed 3 bases, with 14 bases lying between them. The V gene's germline CDR1 is SQVTM and CDR2 ANQGSEA. The CDR3 sequence is 14 residues long.

This clonotype appeared once. The chain is built from TRBV10-3 and TRBJ1-5; D gene unclear. The V gene's germline CDR1 is ENHRY and CDR2 SYGVKD. CDR3 length equals 16 residues. V was pared by 2 bases and J by 6 bases, with 17 bases between. The CDR3 DNA is TGTGCCATCAGTGAGGGACTATCAGGCCGGATTCAGCCCCAGCATTTT. Translated, it gives CAISEGLSGRIQPQHF.

This sequence joins TRBV4-1 and TRBJ2-7; D is uncertain. V was trimmed by 1 base and J by 2 bases, leaving 9 bases between them. The CDR3 sequence is 14 residues long. Germline CDR1 MGHRA, CDR2 YSYEKL. The CDR3 DNA reads TGCGCCAGCAGCCAAGGTCTGGACCCCTACGAGCAGTACTTC. Its translation is CASSQGLDPYEQYF.

This clonotype occurred a few times. The V gene is TRBV7-2, the J gene TRBJ2-7, with D unclear. Trimming removed 1 base from V and 3 bases from J, with 7 bases in between. Per the germline V gene, CDR1 is SGHTA and CDR2 is FQGNSA. This CDR3 comprises 13 residues. CDR3 residues: CASSLDPGYEQYF. DNA of the CDR3: TGTGCCAGCAGCTTAGATCCGGGCTACGAGCAGTACTTC.

DNA for the CDR3: TGCGCCAGCAGCCAAGGTGACATACGAGCTAACTATGGCTACACCTTC. This encodes CASSQGDIRANYGYTF. The gene calls are TRBV4-1 and TRBJ1-2; the D is unclear. Trimming shortened V by 1 base and J by 0 bases, and 12 bases separated the two germline ends. Germline lookup yields CDR1 MGHRA and CDR2 YSYEKL. The CDR3 covers 16 residues.